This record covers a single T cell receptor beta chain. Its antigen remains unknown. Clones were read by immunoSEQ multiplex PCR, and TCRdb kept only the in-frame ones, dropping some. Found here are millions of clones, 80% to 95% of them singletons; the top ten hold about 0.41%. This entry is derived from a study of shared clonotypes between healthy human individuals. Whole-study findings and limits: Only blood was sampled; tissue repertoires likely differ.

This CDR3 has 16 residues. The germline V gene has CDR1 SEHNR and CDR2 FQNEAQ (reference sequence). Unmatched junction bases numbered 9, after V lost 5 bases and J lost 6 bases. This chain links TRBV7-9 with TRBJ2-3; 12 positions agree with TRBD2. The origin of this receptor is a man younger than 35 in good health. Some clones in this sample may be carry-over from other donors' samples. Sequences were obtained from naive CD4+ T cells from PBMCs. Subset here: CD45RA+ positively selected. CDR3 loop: CASSPGTSGPTDTQYF. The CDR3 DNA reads TGTGCCAGCAGCCCGGGGACTAGCGGGCCCACCGATACGCAGTATTTT.